Described below is a single T cell receptor (beta chain) sequence and its context. The antigen it recognizes is unknown. No base qualities exist here, and no much larger clone lies one base off it. The donors were people with melanoma. These data belong to a study of CD4+ T cells in melanoma (dated by TCRdb to between 2021 and 2024). Study-wide context: The study investigated neoantigen-specific CD4+ T cells in human melanoma.

Overall results and qualifications from the work: Neoantigen-specific CD4+ T cells in melanoma were reported to show diverse differentiation states. The report described a correlation between neoantigen-specific CD4+ T cells and the function of CD8+ T cells, macrophages and B cells.

Receptor libraries were prepared by the immunoSEQ multiplex PCR assay. Held by TCRdb, this immuneACCESS table contains in-frame sequences only and omits some clones. Under half of the omission traces to an unresolved V gene where checked; the cause of the rest is unknown. This sample holds fewer than 150,000 clones; about nine tenths were observed only once. Jointly, the top ten make up roughly 1.4% of the sample. CDR1 and CDR2 were assigned from the germline V gene as SNHLY and FYNNEI. Measured from the cysteine to the phenylalanine, the CDR3 is 13 residues long. This entry keeps only the CDR3 DNA: 39 bases, framed from base 1. The junction carries 11 bases between V and J, which are trimmed by 4 bases and 7 bases respectively.

The sequence derives from a human donor with melanoma. The sequence joins TRBV2 to TRBJ1-5; the D gene lacks a confident call. Here is the DNA: TGTGCCAGCAGTGGTACCCTCTACCAGCCCCAGCATTTT. It encodes CASSGTLYQPQHF.